A single sample gave rise to the 13 T cell receptor beta chains below, sequenced in a study of T cell responses to AZD1222 COVID-19 vaccine. Data came from immunoSEQ multiplex PCR; TCRdb stores just in-frame clones and leaves some out. This table holds tens of thousands of clones, roughly 84% found once. The specimen was peripheral blood, collected 28 days after the second AZD1222 dose. These receptors all stem from an adult who received the AZD1222 COVID-19 vaccine.

The chain couples TRBV20-1 to TRBJ1-1; D unclear. The CDR3 is 12 residues long. CDR1 is DFQATT, CDR2 SNEGSKA, per germline (reference sequence). V lost 3 bases and J 4 bases, leaving 9 bases between the germline ends. The CDR3 DNA sequence: TGCAGTGCTAGTGGAATGTCCACTGAAGCTTTCTTT. It yields the protein CSASGMSTEAFF.

This chain joins TRBV20-1 and TRBJ1-1, with D hard to call. The germline CDR1 and CDR2 sequences are DFQATT and SNEGSKA (reference sequence). The CDR3 is 11 residues long. V was clipped by 4 bases and J by 5 bases, with 8 bases between them. The CDR3 is CSAMDNTEAFF. DNA of the CDR3: TGCAGTGCTATGGATAATACTGAAGCTTTCTTT.

V and J are TRBV29-1 and TRBJ1-1; D possibly corresponds to TRBD1 (6 bases). This CDR3 has 15 residues. Between the trimmed V and J ends, which lost 5 bases and 7 bases, there was a span of 23 bases. Germline V lookup: CDR1 SQVTM, CDR2 ANQGSEA. CDR3 sequence reads: CSVRNPGTPNLEAFF. The CDR3 DNA sequence: TGCAGCGTTAGAAACCCCGGGACACCTAACCTTGAAGCTTTCTTT.

The J gene is TRBJ2-7, the V gene TRBV6-5; possibly TRBD1 for D (6 bases). The CDR3 is made up of 13 amino acids. V lost 9 bases to trimming and J lost 4 bases, with 16 bases between them. From germline, CDR1 is MNHEY and CDR2 SVGAGI. CDR3 DNA sequence: TGTGCCAGGAAACCGGGACAAACTTACGAGCAGTACTTC. Its protein is CARKPGQTYEQYF.

The rearrangement links TRBV4-2 to TRBJ2-5; D gene unclear. Germline CDR1 LGHNA, CDR2 YNFKEQ. The CDR3 loop spans 12 amino acids. V lost 3 bases, J lost 2 bases, and 4 bases lay in between. This chain's CDR3 is CASSQPQETQYF. DNA of the CDR3: TGTGCCAGCAGCCAGCCACAAGAGACCCAGTACTTC.

J is TRBJ1-2 and V is TRBV11-1; 8 nucleotides line up with TRBD1. The CDR3 totals 13 residues. Germline V lookup: CDR1 SGHAT, CDR2 FQDESV (reference sequence). After removal of 5 bases from V and 8 bases from J, the junction contained 7 bases not matched to a gene. The DNA for the CDR3 is TGTGCCAGCAGCGCAGACAGGGGAGAAGGCTACACCTTC. Amino acid sequence: CASSADRGEGYTF.

A single count supports this clone. The V call is TRBV3-1 (or the pseudogene TRBV3-2), the J call TRBJ2-2; 10 bases are shared with TRBD2. V dropped 1 base and J dropped 5; count of bases not matched to a gene: 4. The CDR3 extends over 16 amino acids. Germline CDR1 reads LGHDT; CDR2 reads YNNKEL (reference sequence). This CDR3 is CASSQGSGGRTGELFF. The CDR3 DNA sequence: TGTGCCAGCAGCCAAGGTAGCGGGGGGAGGACCGGGGAGCTGTTTTTT.

The chain uses TRBV4-1 and TRBJ1-2; D is possibly TRBD1 (6 bases). The CDR3 runs to 13 residues. The germline V gene encodes CDR1 MGHRA and CDR2 YSYEKL. The V gene lost 4 bases and the J gene lost 3 bases, with 9 bases spanning the gap. This CDR3 is CASSPDRDYGYTF. CDR3 DNA sequence: TGCGCCAGCAGCCCGGACAGAGACTATGGCTACACCTTC.

The rearrangement joins TRBV18 to TRBJ1-3; D not certain. The V and J ends lost 2 bases and 8 bases respectively, with 4 bases between them. The CDR3 totals 11 residues. Per germline, CDR1 KGHSH and CDR2 LQKENI. CDR3 DNA sequence: TGTGCCAGCTCACCAAAGGACACCATATATTTT. The encoded protein is CASSPKDTIYF. Together with reference TRBV18 and TRBJ1-3, the CDR3 gives the full variable domain: NAGVMQNPRHLVRRRGQEARLRCSPMKGHSHVYWYRQLPEEGLKFMVYLQKENIIDESGMPKERFSAEFPKEGPSILRIQQVVRGDSAAYFCASSPKDTIYFGEGSWLTVV.

This clone was detected once. The chain recombines TRBV30 with TRBJ2-2; no clear D gene. The CDR3 has 11 residues. CDR1 and CDR2 from the germline V gene are GTSNPN and SVGIG (reference sequence). Trimming pared 5 bases from V and 6 bases from J, leaving 7 bases between. CDR3 amino acids: CAWVAAGELFF. DNA of the CDR3: TGTGCCTGGGTGGCGGCCGGGGAGCTGTTTTTT.

The chain couples TRBV6-5 to TRBJ2-1; 9 bases align to TRBD2. The germline gives CDR1 MNHEY, CDR2 SVGAGI. The CDR3 is made up of 14 amino acids. J gave up 5 bases and V 7 bases, and 6 bases lay outside the gene matches. The CDR3 here is CASKSGLANNEQFF. DNA for the CDR3: TGTGCCAGCAAATCGGGACTAGCTAACAATGAGCAGTTCTTC.

CDR3 coding DNA: TGCAGCGGTCGGACTAGCGTTGGTGAGCAGTTCTTC. Translation: CSGRTSVGEQFF. This chain connects TRBV29-1 to TRBJ2-1; 9 positions agree with TRBD2. V trimming: 7 bases; J trimming: 9 bases; junction bases outside the gene matches: 7. Germline V gene data show CDR1 as SQVTM and CDR2 as ANQGSEA. The CDR3 loop spans 12 amino acids.

V usage is TRBV3-1 (or the pseudogene TRBV3-2) and J usage is TRBJ1-1; D is unclear. Germline V gives CDR1 LGHDT, CDR2 YNNKEL (reference sequence). V was pared by 6 bases and J by 1 base, with 9 bases between. The CDR3 is made up of 13 amino acids. The CDR3 sequence: CASRRSGNTEAFF. CDR3 DNA sequence: TGTGCCAGCAGGCGGAGTGGGAACACTGAAGCTTTCTTT.